This T cell receptor beta chain was sequenced in a study of T cells in Graves' hyperthyroidism and ophthalmopathy (dated by TCRdb to about 2019). Describing the broader study: Peripheral blood samples were taken at the time of initial diagnosis, prior to any treatment. A discovery cohort of roughly 100 patients, approximately 45 with Graves' ophthalmopathy and about 60 with stable Graves' hyperthyroidism, was used to find distinguishing TCR V-J signatures. Prospective prediction of ophthalmopathy was tested in an independent validation cohort of approximately 19 hyperthyroidism patients and roughly 16 patients who later progressed to ophthalmopathy. The 80 to 100 discovery patients were randomly divided into training and test sets at a 7:3 ratio. In addition, the study compared T-cell repertoires in thyroid tissue and in blood from about six Graves' hyperthyroidism patients. Following sampling, methimazole starting at 30 mg daily was given to hyperthyroidism patients, and high-dose intravenous methylprednisolone was given to ophthalmopathy patients. According to the paper, TCR Vbeta CDR3 sequencing was carried out on around 140 peripheral blood samples, which came from 40 to 45 ophthalmopathy, around 75 hyperthyroidism and some 17 progressor patients. Paper-wide results and their limitations: Ophthalmopathy was separated from stable hyperthyroidism by a 13 V-J signature model, with approximately 89% sensitivity and 81% to 82% specificity obtained in cross-validation and 80%/75% obtained in testing. Sample size was not statistically predetermined, and investigators were not blinded to group allocation. During validation, the model predicted progression to ophthalmopathy a median of around 6 months ahead of onset, with more than 60% sensitivity and 72.22% specificity. Most expanded thyroid clonotypes (frequency above 0.001) were also detected in blood, suggesting blood repertoires may reflect thyroid immune responses.

CDR1 and CDR2 are drawn from the germline V gene (reference sequence): MNHEY, SMNVEV. The CDR3 runs 14 amino acids, cysteine and phenylalanine included. Only the CDR3 part of the read is kept: 42 bases, read in frame from the first base. V trim: 5 bases; J trim: 9 bases; unmatched bases: 9. In the ophthalmopathy patients, disease was moderately to severely active, with a Clinical Activity Score of 3 or more, a NOSPECS grade of 4 or more, and a duration of less than 3 months. The study excluded patients with uncontrolled infections, other autoimmune diseases, pregnancy or lactation. Diagnoses were based on clinical symptoms, serum thyroxine and TRAb, thyroid ultrasound and orbital computed tomography. PBMCs were isolated from 10 ml of fresh peripheral blood by Ficoll-Paque density gradient centrifugation. Trizol reagent was used to extract total RNA, and RNA quality was then checked on an Agilent 2100 Bioanalyzer.

This clonotype was picked up many times. Its antigen target is currently unknown. Within one base of it there is no much larger clone, and no base qualities were kept. Amplification of TCR beta CDR3 regions was carried out from RNA transcripts. A first-round RT-PCR of the TCR CDR3 used the HTBI primer set with the Qiagen OneStep RT-PCR kit. A second multiplex PCR round built the libraries, followed by size selection and purification. The libraries were sequenced on an Illumina HiSeq2000 using paired-end 100 bp reads. The paper's processing steps were these. SOAPnuke was used to process the raw data, removing reads that contained adapters or uncalled bases, had a mean Phred below 15, or lacked an exact match to the constant primer or identifier. High-quality paired reads were merged with COPE v1.2.5, and unique nucleotide sequences were defined as clonotypes. Clonotypes were aligned to IMGT TRBV, TRBD and TRBJ reference segments using MiTCR v1.1. Analysis was restricted to V-J combinations with a frequency above 0.0001, which covered about 99% of repertoires. The TCS score was defined as F50 (clonal expansion) divided by E x V (chaos), with BLOSUM62-based TCRdist calculated between CDR3 peptides within each V-J. Welch's t-statistics and random forest reduced some 510 V-J features to 10 to 15, which were used in a naive Bayes classifier (R e1071). Using fastp trimming at Q25 and MiXCR clonotype assembly, TCRdb reanalyzed the public sequencing data and kept in-frame beta chains. Rows are combined by CDR3 protein, so each entry shows the most common genes and DNA. For this entry, the V and J calls and clone size follow TCRdb and not the study's own pipeline. The sample contains roughly 240,000 distinct CDR3 sequences, roughly 22% of them found a single time. The ten largest clones take up roughly a third of the sample.

The origin of this receptor is a woman between 35 and 50 years old with Graves' ophthalmopathy. Material: blood. The chain is assembled from TRBV27 and TRBJ1-5; 8 bases in the junction line up with TRBD1. The DNA sequence is TGTGCCAGCAGTCTAGGGACAGGACCGGGGCCCCAGCATTTT. Its translation reads: CASSLGTGPGPQHF.